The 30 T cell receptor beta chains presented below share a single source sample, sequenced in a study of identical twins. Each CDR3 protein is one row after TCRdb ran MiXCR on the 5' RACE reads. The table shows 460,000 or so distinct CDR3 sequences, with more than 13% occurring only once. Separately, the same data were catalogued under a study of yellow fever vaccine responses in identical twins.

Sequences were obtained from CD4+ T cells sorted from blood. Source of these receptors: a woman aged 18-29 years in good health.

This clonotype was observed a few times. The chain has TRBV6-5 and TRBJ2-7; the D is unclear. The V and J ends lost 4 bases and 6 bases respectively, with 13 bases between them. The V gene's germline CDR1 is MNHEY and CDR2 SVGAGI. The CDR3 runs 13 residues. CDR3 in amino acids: CASSSVLVGEQYF. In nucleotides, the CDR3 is TGTGCCAGCAGTTCAGTTCTCGTGGGCGAGCAGTACTTC.

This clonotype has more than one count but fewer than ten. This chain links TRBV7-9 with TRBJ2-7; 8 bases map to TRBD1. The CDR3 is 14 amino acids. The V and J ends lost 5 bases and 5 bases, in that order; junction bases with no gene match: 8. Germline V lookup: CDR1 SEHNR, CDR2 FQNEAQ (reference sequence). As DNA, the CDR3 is TGTGCCAGCAGCGCTTGGACAGGGTTGGACGAGCAGTACTTC. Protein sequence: CASSAWTGLDEQYF.

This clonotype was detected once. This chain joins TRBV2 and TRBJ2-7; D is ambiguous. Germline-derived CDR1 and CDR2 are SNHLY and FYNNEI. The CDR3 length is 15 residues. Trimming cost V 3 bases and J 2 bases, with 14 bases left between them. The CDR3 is CASSEQVVPTYEQYF. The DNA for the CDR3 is TGTGCCAGCAGTGAGCAGGTGGTTCCTACCTACGAGCAGTACTTC. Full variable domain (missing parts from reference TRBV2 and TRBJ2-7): EPEVTQTPSHQVTQMGQEVILRCVPISNHLYFYWYRQILGQKVEFLVSFYNNEISEKSEIFDDQFSVERPDGSNFTLKIRSTKLEDSAMYFCASSEQVVPTYEQYFGPGTRLTVT.

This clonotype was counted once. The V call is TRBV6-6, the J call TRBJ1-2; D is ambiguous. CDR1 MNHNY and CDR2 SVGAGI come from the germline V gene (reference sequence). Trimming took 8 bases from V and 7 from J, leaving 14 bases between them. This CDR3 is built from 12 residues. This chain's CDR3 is CASGQADSGYTF. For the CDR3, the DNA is TGTGCCAGCGGGCAGGCGGATTCTGGCTACACCTTC.

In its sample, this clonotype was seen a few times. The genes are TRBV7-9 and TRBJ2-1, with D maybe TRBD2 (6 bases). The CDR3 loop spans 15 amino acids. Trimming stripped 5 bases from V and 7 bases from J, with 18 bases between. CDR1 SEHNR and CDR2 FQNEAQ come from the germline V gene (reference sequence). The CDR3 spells CASSPGGSILNEQFF. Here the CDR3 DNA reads TGTGCCAGCAGCCCCGGGGGTAGCATTTTGAATGAGCAGTTCTTC.

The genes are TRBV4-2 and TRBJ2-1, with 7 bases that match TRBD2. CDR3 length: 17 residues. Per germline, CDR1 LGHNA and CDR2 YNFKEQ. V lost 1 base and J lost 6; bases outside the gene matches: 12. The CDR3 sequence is CASSQAPIGGGLNEQFF. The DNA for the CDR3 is TGTGCCAGCAGCCAAGCCCCTATTGGGGGAGGGCTCAATGAGCAGTTCTTC.

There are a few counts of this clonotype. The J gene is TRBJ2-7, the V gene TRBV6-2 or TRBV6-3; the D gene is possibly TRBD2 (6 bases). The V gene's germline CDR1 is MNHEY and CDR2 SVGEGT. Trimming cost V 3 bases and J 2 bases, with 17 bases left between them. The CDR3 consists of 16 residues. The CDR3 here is CASSYNPGTYTYEQYF. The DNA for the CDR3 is TGTGCCAGCAGTTATAACCCCGGGACTTATACCTACGAGCAGTACTTC.

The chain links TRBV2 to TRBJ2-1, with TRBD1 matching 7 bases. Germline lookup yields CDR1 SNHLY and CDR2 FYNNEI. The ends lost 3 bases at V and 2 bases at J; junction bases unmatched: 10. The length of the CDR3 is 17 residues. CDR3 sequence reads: CASSDVEGTDAYNEQFF. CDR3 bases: TGTGCCAGCAGTGATGTGGAAGGGACAGATGCCTACAATGAGCAGTTCTTC. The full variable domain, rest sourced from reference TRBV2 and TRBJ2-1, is EPEVTQTPSHQVTQMGQEVILRCVPISNHLYFYWYRQILGQKVEFLVSFYNNEISEKSEIFDDQFSVERPDGSNFTLKIRSTKLEDSAMYFCASSDVEGTDAYNEQFFGPGTRLTVL.

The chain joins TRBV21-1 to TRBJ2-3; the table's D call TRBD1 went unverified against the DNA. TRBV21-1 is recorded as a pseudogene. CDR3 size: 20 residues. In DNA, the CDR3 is TGTGCCAGCAGCATGGATAGAGACAGGGGGCCGGAGGAAGGCACAGATACGCAGTATTTT. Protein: CASSMDRDRGPEEGTDTQYF.

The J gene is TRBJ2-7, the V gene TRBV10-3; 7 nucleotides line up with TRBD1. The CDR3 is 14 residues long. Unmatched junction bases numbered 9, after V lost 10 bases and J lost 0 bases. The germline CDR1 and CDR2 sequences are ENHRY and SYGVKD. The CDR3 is CATRDSKSSYEQYF. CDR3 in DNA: TGTGCCACGAGGGACAGCAAGAGCTCCTACGAGCAGTACTTC.

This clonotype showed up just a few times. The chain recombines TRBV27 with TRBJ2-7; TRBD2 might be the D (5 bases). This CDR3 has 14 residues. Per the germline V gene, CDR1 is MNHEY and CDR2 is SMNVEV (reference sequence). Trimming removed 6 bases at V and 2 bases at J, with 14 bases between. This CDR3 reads CASRSLDSTYEQYF. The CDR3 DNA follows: TGTGCCAGCAGATCCTTGGACTCCACCTACGAGCAGTACTTC.

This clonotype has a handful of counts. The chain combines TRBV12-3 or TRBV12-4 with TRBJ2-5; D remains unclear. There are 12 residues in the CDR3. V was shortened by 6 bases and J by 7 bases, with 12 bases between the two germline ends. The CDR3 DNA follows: TGTGCCAGCAGCCCACCGATAATGACCCAGTACTTC. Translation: CASSPPIMTQYF.

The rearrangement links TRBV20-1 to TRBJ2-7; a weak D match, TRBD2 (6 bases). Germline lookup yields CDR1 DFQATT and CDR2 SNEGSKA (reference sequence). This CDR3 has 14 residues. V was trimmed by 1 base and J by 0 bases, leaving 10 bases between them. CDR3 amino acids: CSARGAGISYEQYF. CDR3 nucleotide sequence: TGCAGTGCTAGAGGGGCGGGGATCTCCTACGAGCAGTACTTC.

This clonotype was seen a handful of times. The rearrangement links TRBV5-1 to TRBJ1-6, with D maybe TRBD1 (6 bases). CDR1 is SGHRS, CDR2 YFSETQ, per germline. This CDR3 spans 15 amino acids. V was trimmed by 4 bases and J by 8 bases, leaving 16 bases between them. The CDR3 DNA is TGCGCCAGCAGCACCCGGGGGGCCAGGGATTCACCCCTCCACTTT. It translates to CASSTRGARDSPLHF.

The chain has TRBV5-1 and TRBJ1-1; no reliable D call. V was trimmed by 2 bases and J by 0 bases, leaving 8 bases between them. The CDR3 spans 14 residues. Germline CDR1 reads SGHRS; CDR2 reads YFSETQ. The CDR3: CASSFKAMNTEAFF. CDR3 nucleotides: TGCGCCAGCAGCTTTAAGGCAATGAACACTGAAGCTTTCTTT.

CDR3 sequence: CASSPKGGDSYNEQFF. CDR3 DNA sequence: TGTGCCAGCAGCCCCAAGGGAGGAGACTCCTACAATGAGCAGTTCTTC. This chain links TRBV7-8 with TRBJ2-1; a weak D match, TRBD2 (6 bases). The CDR3 extends over 16 amino acids. Trimming left V 5 bases short and J 0 bases short, with 14 bases between. Germline lookup yields CDR1 SGHVS and CDR2 FQNEAQ.

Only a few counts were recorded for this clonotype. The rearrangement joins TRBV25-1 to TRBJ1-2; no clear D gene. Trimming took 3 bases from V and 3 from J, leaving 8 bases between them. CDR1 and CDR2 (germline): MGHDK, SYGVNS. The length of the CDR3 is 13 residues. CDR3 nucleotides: TGTGCCAGCAGTGAGGTCAGAGACTATGGCTACACCTTC. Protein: CASSEVRDYGYTF.

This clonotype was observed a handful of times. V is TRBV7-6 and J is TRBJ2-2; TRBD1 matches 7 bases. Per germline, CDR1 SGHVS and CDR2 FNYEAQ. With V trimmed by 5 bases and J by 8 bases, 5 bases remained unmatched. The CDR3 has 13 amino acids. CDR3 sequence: CASSGQAVGELFF. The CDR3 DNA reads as TGTGCCAGCAGCGGACAGGCAGTGGGGGAGCTGTTTTTT.

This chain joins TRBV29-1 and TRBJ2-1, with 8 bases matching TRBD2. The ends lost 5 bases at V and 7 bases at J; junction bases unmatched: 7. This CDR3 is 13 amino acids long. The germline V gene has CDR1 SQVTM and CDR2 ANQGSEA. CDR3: CSVQAGGINEQFF. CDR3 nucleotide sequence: TGCAGCGTTCAGGCGGGAGGTATAAATGAGCAGTTCTTC.

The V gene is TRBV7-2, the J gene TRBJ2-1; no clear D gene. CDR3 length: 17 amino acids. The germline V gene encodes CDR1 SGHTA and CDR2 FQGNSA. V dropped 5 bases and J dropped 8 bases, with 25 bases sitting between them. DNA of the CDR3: TGTGCCAGCAGCCCCGATTGGGCCCCCGTAGGTGTGTATGAGCAGTTCTTC. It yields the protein CASSPDWAPVGVYEQFF.

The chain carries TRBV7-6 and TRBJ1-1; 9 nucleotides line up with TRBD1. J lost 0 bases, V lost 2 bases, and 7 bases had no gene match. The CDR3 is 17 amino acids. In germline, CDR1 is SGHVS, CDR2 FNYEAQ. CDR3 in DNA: TGTGCCAGCAGCTTACCCGGGACAGGGTACATGAACACTGAAGCTTTCTTT. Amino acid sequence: CASSLPGTGYMNTEAFF.

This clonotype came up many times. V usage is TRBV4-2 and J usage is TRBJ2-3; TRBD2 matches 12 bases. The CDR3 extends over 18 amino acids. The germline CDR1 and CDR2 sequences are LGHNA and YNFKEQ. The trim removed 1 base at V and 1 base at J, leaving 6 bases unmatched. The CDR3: CASSQAVRTSGGTDTQYF. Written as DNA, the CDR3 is TGTGCCAGCAGCCAAGCCGTCAGGACTAGCGGGGGCACAGATACGCAGTATTTT.

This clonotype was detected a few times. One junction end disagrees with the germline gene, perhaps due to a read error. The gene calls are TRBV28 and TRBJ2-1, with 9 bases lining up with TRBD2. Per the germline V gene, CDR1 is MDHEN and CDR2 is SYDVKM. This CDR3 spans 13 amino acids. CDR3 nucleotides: TGTGCCAGCAGTCCTGTCCTAGCGGGACGGGCTATCTTC. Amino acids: CASSPVLAGRAIF.

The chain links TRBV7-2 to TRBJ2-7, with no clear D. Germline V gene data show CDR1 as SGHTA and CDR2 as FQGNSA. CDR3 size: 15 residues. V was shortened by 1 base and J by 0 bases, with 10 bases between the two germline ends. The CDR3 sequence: CASSLVGGLSYEQYF. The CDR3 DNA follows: TGTGCCAGCAGCTTAGTTGGCGGCCTCTCCTACGAGCAGTACTTC.

CDR3 nucleotides: TGCGCCAGCAGCCAAATAACTAGCGGGGAAGAGACCCAGTACTTC. Translated: CASSQITSGEETQYF. This chain uses TRBV4-3 with TRBJ2-5; 10 nucleotides line up with TRBD2. V lost 2 bases to trimming and J lost 3 bases; unmatched junction nucleotides: 3. Germline values: CDR1 LGHNA, CDR2 YSLEER. The CDR3 runs 15 residues.

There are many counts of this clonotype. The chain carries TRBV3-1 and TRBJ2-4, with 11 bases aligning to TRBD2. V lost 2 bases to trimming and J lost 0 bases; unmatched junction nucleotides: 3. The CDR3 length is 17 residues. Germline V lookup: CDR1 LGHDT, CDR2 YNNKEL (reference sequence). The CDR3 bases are TGTGCCAGCAGCCAAACTAGCGGGAGTCTAGCCAAAAACATTCAGTACTTC. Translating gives CASSQTSGSLAKNIQYF.

The CDR3 bases are TGTGCCAGCAGGGAGTACTACGAGCAGTACTTC. It yields the protein CASREYYEQYF. The gene calls are TRBV2 and TRBJ2-7; D uncertain. The CDR3 loop spans 11 amino acids. Germline CDR1 SNHLY, CDR2 FYNNEI. V was cut by 6 bases and J by 3 bases, with 6 bases left in between.

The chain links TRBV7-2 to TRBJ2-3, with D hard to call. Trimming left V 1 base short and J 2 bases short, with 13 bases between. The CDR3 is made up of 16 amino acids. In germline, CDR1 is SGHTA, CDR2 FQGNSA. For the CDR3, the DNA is TGTGCCAGCAGCTTAGGTAGCCTTCCCCACACAGATACGCAGTATTTT. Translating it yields CASSLGSLPHTDTQYF.

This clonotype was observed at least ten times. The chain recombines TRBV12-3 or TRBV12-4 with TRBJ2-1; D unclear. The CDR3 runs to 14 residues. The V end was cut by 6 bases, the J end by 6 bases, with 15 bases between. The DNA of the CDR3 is TGTGCCAGCAGGAAAACGTCGGACGTCAATGAGCAGTTCTTC. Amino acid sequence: CASRKTSDVNEQFF.

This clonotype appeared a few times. As DNA, the CDR3 is TGTGCCAGCAGCCCCGACCTTACCGGTTGGGTCCAAGAGACCCAGTACTTC. This gives the protein CASSPDLTGWVQETQYF. J is TRBJ2-5 and V is TRBV9; D unresolved. The germline CDR1 and CDR2 sequences are SGDLS and YYNGEE. Between the trimmed V and J ends, which lost 4 bases and 1 base, there was a span of 20 bases. The CDR3 loop spans 17 amino acids.